This T cell receptor beta chain was sequenced in a study of blood T cell repertoires in COVID-19. Background on the study: PBMCs, B-cell-depleted T cells, or T cells were the source of the cDNA or gDNA that made up the material.

Original analysis: Reference gene primer amplification yielded estimated nucleated cell counts. Sequenced by immunoSEQ multiplex PCR; TCRdb stores in-frame clones only, minus some. V and J calls and clone size are copied from that table; D and trimming were computed from the DNA. The sample lists around 25,000 clones; 88% were seen once. The CDR3 covers 14 residues. The J segment lost 0 bases and the V segment lost 7 bases, leaving 4 bases of the junction unmatched. Germline CDR1 is MNHEY and CDR2 is SVGAGI. The receptor was derived from a woman aged 45-65 years with active COVID-19. The sequenced sample consisted of peripheral blood. The chain is built from TRBV6-5 and TRBJ1-1, with 8 bases identical to TRBD1. The CDR3 reads CASIWGQVNTEAFF. The CDR3 DNA follows: TGTGCCAGCATCTGGGGACAGGTGAACACTGAAGCTTTCTTT.